This TCR beta chain emerged from a study of CXCR3-negative and CXCR3-positive naive CD8 T cells. The CDR3 is 13 amino acids. The germline V gene has CDR1 MNHEY and CDR2 SVGEGT. The study, taken as a whole, reports: Naive cells, whether CXCR3-negative or CXCR3-positive, had similar TRBV-TRBJ usage, while memory cells differed. With CXCR3 expression partially decreased after cryopreservation, most assays relied on fresh PBMCs.

Concerning this clonotype itself: Antigen specificity is unknown.

Preparation of TRB cDNA libraries relied on 5' RACE carrying UMI labels. TCRdb processed the 5' RACE reads again and assigns one entry to each CDR3 protein, with no DNA. The sample is made up of about 120,000 distinct CDR3 sequences, and the top ten hold 0.45% to 0.55% of it. Sequenced: naive CXCR3- CD8+ T cells from blood. Subset defined: CD45RO-CCR7+CD27+CD95- naive CD8+ T cells lacking CXCR3 (TNR3-). The chain is built from TRBV6-2 or TRBV6-3 and TRBJ2-7; TCRdb calls TRBD1, which cannot be checked without DNA. The sequence derives from a human donor in good health. Some clones in this sample may be carry-over from other donors' samples. The CDR3 loop is CASSLGQGALEYF.